The source of this T cell receptor (beta chain) is a study of T-cell memory formation after mild COVID-19. Study-wide findings and caveats: Whether second-wave clones peaking at day 37 were SARS-CoV-2 specific went unconfirmed. Day 15 to 85 contractors were CD4/CD8 balanced; later expanders leaned CD4+.

On this clonotype: Its cognate antigen is unknown.

TCRdb reanalysed the 5' RACE reads using MiXCR and keeps one entry per CDR3 protein. The sample shows roughly 240,000 distinct CDR3 sequences, approximately 15% of them seen only once. The sequenced material came from PBMCs or a T cell subset sorted from them (not recorded which). This TCR was recovered from an adult woman who had mild COVID-19 (a few samples of this study predate the infection). Cell type and time point are not known.

In nucleotides, the CDR3 is TGCAGTGCTAGAGATATGTCCTCCACAGATACGCAGTATTTT. It is translated as CSARDMSSTDTQYF. The genes are TRBV20-1 and TRBJ2-3; no definite D call. This CDR3 is 14 amino acids long. CDR1 and CDR2 from the germline V gene are DFQATT and SNEGSKA (reference sequence). The V and J ends lost 0 bases and 2 bases respectively, with 9 bases between them.